This T cell receptor beta chain was obtained from a study of T cell responses to AZD1222 COVID-19 vaccine. As for this clone: Its antigen is still unknown.

General study results and limits: AZD1222 recipients seropositive at baseline numbered only six.

CDR1 is MNHEY and CDR2 is SVGAGI in the germline V gene. CDR3 length: 15 amino acids. V was clipped by 6 bases and J by 0 bases, with 12 bases between them. Sequenced by immunoSEQ multiplex PCR; TCRdb stores in-frame clones only, minus some. The data show around 250,000 clones, 93% seen once. The sequence came from an adult in good health. This chain links TRBV6-5 with TRBJ1-5, with D maybe TRBD1 (5 bases). Sequencing used peripheral blood, obtained on day 0 of AZD1222 vaccination. The CDR3: CASSRDSYSNQPQHF. Here the CDR3 DNA reads TGTGCCAGCAGCCGGGACTCTTATAGCAATCAGCCCCAGCATTTT.